This TCR beta chain was recorded in a study of blood T cell repertoires in COVID-19 (dated by TCRdb to about 2020). With respect to the entire study: The collaborator samples originated in the United States, Italy and Spain and spanned the acute and convalescent phases of COVID-19. The repertoires were made available in a free public database intended to serve as a resource for research on the immune response to SARS-CoV-2. A de-identified subject ID, COVID-19 status, age in years and sex were almost always included in the sample metadata. The material from the prospective study consisted of cDNA or gDNA derived from T cells, B-cell-depleted T cells, or PBMCs. Samples came from the ongoing ImmuneRACE study (first 160 participants) plus 1,254 subjects from 6 global collaborators. Where available, HLA class I and class II types were taken from metadata supplied by the sample provider and were not determined by assay-based typing. The dataset comprised deeply sampled blood TCRbeta repertoires from subjects exposed to, actively infected with, or recovered from COVID-19.

With respect to this clone: The clone's antigen remains unknown. Per-base qualities were not stored, and no clone one base away is much larger.

Enrolling through a virtual design, the prospective study's participants ranged in age from roughly 18 to 100 years and lived across roughly 23 United States geographic areas. To assign participants to cohorts, the prospective study relied on clinical history that participants themselves reported in a screening survey and a study questionnaire. In the prospective study, whole blood, serum and a nasopharyngeal or oropharyngeal swab were collected from each participant by mobile phlebotomists. Additional blood draws and questionnaires over a 2-month period could optionally be provided by prospective study participants. Prospective study blood samples were shipped either frozen or at room temperature before DNA extraction. What the research found in general, with its limitations: The quantity of clinical and demographic metadata differed by source and by participant and was supplied without curation.

TCRbeta CDR3 regions were amplified from genomic DNA by means of the immunoSEQ Assay, a bias-controlled multiplex PCR. The paper's data handling went like this. The number of nucleated cells in each sample was estimated from the amplification of reference gene primers within the assay. To quantify the absolute abundance of each unique TCRbeta CDR3 rearrangement, sequence reads were collapsed and filtered. For each sample, productive Simpson clonality was calculated by taking the square root of Simpson's diversity index across productive rearrangements. What TCRdb holds here is the immuneACCESS table cut down to in-frame rearrangements. Part of the clones is not present; checked against another copy, under half of the missing clones reflect an unresolved V gene, and the others are unexplained. V, J and clone size are those of that table, while D and trimming were read from the DNA. This sample gives about 270,000 clones in total; roughly 93% of them show up just once. The top ten constitute roughly 2.1% of the sample.

CDR1 SGHRS and CDR2 YFSETQ were looked up in the germline V gene. V and J are trimmed by 3 bases and 0 bases, and the gene matches miss 12 bases of the junction. There are 18 amino acids in the CDR3, from cysteine to phenylalanine inclusive. The DNA shown is the 54-base CDR3, in frame from base 1. Sequencing input: PBMCs or T cells enriched from blood (not recorded which). Rearrangement joined TRBV5-1 to TRBJ1-1, with 9 bases aligning to TRBD1. The receptor was isolated from a woman aged 40 to 50 with acute COVID-19. The CDR3 has the sequence CASSSAGTGYGMNTEAFF. The base sequence is TGCGCCAGCAGCTCCGCCGGGACAGGGTATGGCATGAACACTGAAGCTTTCTTT. With the rest looked up from the reference TRBV5-1 and TRBJ1-1 genes rather than sequenced, the full variable domain is KAGVTQTPRYLIKTRGQQVTLSCSPISGHRSVSWYQQTPGQGLQFLFEYFSETQRNKGNFPGRFSGRQFSNSRSEMNVSTLELGDSALYLCASSSAGTGYGMNTEAFFGQGTRLTVV.